This TCR beta chain comes out of a study of blood T cell repertoires in COVID-19. Looking at the study overall: Italy, Spain and the United States were the sources of the convalescent and acute COVID-19 samples.

CDR3 length equals 14 residues. The germline V and J ends were trimmed by 6 bases and 8 bases, with 19 bases remaining between them. From germline, CDR1 is MNHEY and CDR2 SMNVEV (reference sequence). As originally analysed: Estimated nucleated cell counts came from reference gene primer amplification. The table came from immunoSEQ multiplex PCR; TCRdb's copy has only in-frame clones and leaves some out. For V, J and clone size, that table is used; D and trimming come from the DNA. The table includes about 200,000 clones, about four fifths detected once. Cohorts were determined from participant-reported clinical history.

V usage is TRBV27 and J usage is TRBJ1-2; possibly TRBD1 for D (6 bases). The material sequenced was PBMCs or T cells enriched from blood (not recorded which). The TCR sequence derives from a woman in her fifties or sixties who had been exposed to COVID-19. The CDR3 nucleotides are TGTGCCAGCAGCCTTTCCCAAAACAGGGTAGGCTACACCTTC. Translating it yields CASSLSQNRVGYTF.